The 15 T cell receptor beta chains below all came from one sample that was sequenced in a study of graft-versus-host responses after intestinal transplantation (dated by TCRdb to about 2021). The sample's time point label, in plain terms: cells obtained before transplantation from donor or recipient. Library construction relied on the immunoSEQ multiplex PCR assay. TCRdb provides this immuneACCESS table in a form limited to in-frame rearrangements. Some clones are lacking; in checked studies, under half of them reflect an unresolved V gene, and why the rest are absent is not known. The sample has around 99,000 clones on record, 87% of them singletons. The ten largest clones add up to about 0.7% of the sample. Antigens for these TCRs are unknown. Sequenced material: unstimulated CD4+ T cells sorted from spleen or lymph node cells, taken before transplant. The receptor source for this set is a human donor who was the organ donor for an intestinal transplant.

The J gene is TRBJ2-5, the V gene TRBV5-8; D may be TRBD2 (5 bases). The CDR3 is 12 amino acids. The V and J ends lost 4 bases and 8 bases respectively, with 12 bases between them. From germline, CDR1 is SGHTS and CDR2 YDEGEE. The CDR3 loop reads CASSGRGPTQYF. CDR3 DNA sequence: TGTGCCAGCAGCGGACGGGGTCCTACCCAGTACTTC.

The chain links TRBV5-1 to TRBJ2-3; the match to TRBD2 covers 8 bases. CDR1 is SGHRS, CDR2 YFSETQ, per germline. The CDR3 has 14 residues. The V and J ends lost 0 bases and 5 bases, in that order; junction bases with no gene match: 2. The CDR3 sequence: CASSLERERDTQYF. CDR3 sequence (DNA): TGCGCCAGCAGCTTGGAGCGGGAGAGAGATACGCAGTATTTT.

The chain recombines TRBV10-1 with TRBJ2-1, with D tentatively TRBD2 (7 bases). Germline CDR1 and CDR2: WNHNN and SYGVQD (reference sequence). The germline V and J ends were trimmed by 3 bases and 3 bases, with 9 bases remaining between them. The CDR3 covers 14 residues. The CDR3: CASSEGGVYNEQFF. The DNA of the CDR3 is TGCGCCAGCAGTGAAGGGGGGGTCTACAATGAGCAGTTCTTC.

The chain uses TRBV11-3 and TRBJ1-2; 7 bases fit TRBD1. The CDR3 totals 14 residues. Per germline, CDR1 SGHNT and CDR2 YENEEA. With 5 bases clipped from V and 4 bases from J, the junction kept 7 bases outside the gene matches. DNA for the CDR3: TGTGCCAGCAGCCCTATCGGACAGGCCTATGGCTACACCTTC. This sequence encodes CASSPIGQAYGYTF. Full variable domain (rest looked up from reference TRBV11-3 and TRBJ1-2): EAGVVQSPRYKIIEKKQPVAFWCNPISGHNTLYWYLQNLGQGPELLIRYENEEAVDDSQLPKDRFSAERLKGVDSTLKIQPAELGDSAVYLCASSPIGQAYGYTFGSGTRLTVV.

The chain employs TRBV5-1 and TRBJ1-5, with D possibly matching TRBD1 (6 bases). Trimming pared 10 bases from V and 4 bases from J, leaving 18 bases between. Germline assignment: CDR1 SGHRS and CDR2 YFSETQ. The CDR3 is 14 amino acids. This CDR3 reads CAPRERGRNQPQHF. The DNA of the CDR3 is TGCGCCCCCAGGGAGAGGGGGAGAAATCAGCCCCAGCATTTT.

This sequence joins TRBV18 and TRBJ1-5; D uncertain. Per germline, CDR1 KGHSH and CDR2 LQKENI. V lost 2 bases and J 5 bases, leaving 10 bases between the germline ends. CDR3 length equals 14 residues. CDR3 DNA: TGTGCCAGCTCACCAGCACAGCTTCATCAGCCCCAGCATTTT. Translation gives CASSPAQLHQPQHF.

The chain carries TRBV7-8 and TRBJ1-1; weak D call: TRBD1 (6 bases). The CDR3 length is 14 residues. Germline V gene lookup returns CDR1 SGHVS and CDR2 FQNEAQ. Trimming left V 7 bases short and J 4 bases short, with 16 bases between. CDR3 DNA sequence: TGTGCCAGCACCAAGGGAGGGGGGGGCACTGAAGCTTTCTTT. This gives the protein CASTKGGGGTEAFF.

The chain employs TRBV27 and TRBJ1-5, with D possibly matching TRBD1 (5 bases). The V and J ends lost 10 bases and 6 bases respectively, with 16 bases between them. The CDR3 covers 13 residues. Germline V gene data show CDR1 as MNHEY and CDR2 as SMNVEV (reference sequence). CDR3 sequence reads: CAISPARGQPQHF. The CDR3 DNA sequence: TGTGCCATTTCCCCGGCGAGGGGTCAGCCCCAGCATTTT.

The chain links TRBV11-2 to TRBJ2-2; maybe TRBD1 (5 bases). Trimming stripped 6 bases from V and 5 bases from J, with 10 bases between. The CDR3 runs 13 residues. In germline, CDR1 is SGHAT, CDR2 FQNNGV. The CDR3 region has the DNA TGTGCCAGCAGACAGGCGAGAACCGGGGAGCTGTTTTTT. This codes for CASRQARTGELFF.

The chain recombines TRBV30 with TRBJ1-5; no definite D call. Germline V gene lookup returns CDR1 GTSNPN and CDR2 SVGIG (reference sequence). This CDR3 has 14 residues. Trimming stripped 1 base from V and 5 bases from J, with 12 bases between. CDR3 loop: CAWSESGPYQPQHF. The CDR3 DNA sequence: TGTGCCTGGAGTGAGTCCGGCCCCTATCAGCCCCAGCATTTT.

In nucleotides, the CDR3 is TGTGCCAGCAGTCATGGGACTAGCGGGGGTGGTACGCAGTATTTT. This codes for CASSHGTSGGGTQYF. The chain couples TRBV27 to TRBJ2-3; TRBD2 matches at 14 bases. V shed 5 bases and J 8 bases; nucleotides not matched to a gene: 6. The CDR3 covers 15 residues. Per germline, CDR1 MNHEY and CDR2 SMNVEV (reference sequence).

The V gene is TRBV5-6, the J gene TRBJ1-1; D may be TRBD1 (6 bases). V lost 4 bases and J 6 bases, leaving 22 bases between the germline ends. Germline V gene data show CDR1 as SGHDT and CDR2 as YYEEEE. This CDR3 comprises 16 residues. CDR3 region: CASSPQGRGGYSEAFF. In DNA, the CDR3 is TGTGCCAGCAGCCCCCAAGGGAGGGGGGGTTATTCTGAAGCTTTCTTT.

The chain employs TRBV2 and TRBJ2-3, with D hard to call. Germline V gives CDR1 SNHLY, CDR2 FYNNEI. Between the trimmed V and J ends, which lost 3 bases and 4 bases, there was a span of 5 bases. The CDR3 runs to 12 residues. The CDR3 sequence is CASSDRADTQYF. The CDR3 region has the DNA TGTGCCAGCAGTGATCGGGCAGATACGCAGTATTTT.

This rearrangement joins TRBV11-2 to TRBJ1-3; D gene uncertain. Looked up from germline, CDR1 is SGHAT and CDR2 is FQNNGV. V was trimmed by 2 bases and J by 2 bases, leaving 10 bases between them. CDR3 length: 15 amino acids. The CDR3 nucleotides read TGTGCCAGCAGCTTAATCGGGTCAACTGGAAACACCATATATTTT. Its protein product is CASSLIGSTGNTIYF. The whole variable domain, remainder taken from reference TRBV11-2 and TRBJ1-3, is EAGVAQSPRYKIIEKRQSVAFWCNPISGHATLYWYQQILGQGPKLLIQFQNNGVVDDSQLPKDRFSAERLKGVDSTLKIQPAKLEDSAVYLCASSLIGSTGNTIYFGEGSWLTVV.

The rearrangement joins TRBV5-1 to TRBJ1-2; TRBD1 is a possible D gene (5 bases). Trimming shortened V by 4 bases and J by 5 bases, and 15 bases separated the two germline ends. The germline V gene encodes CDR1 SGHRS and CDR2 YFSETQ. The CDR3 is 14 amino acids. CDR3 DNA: TGCGCCAGCAGCGCGGGGACCGCGGTTTATGGCTACACCTTC. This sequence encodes CASSAGTAVYGYTF.